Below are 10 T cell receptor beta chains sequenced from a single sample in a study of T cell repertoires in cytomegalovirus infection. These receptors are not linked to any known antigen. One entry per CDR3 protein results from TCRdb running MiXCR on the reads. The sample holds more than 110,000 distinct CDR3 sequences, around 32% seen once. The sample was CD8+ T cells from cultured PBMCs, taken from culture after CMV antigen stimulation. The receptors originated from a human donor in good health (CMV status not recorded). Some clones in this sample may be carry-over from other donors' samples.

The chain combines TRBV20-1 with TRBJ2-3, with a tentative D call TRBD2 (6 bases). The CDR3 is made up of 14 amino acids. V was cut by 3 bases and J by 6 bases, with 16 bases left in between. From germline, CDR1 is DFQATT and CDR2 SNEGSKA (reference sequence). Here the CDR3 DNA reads TGCAGTGCTAGTGGGGGACTCGGCCGGGATACGCAGTATTTT. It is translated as CSASGGLGRDTQYF.

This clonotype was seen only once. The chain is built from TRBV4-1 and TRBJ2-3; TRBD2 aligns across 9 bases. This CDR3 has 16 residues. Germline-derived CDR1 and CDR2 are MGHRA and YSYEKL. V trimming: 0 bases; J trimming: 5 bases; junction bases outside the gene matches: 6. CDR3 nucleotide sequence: TGCGCCAGCAGCCAAGATACGGGCGGGGGGGAAGATACGCAGTATTTT. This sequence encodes CASSQDTGGGEDTQYF.

The CDR3 bases are TGTGCCAGCAGTACCCGGGGGGCCCACGAGCAGTACTTC. This encodes CASSTRGAHEQYF. V gene TRBV27 combines with J gene TRBJ2-7, with D possibly matching TRBD2 (7 bases). The germline V gene encodes CDR1 MNHEY and CDR2 SMNVEV (reference sequence). Trimming took off 5 bases at V and 5 bases at J, with 13 bases between the two ends. The CDR3 spans 13 residues.

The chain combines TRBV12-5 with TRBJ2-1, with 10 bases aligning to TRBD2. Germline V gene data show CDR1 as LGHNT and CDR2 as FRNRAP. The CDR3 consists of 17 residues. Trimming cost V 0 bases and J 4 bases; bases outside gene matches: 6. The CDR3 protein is CASGLVQLAGTYNEQFF. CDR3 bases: TGTGCTAGTGGTTTGGTACAACTAGCGGGGACATACAATGAGCAGTTCTTC. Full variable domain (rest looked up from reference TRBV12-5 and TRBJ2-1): DARVTQTPRHKVTEMGQEVTMRCQPILGHNTVFWYRQTMMQGLELLAYFRNRAPLDDSGMPKDRFSAEMPDATLATLKIQPSEPRDSAVYFCASGLVQLAGTYNEQFFGPGTRLTVL.

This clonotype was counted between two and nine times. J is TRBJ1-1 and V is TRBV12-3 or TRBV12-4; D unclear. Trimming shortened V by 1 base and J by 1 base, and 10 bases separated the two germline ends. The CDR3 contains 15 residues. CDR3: CASSLGGSRNTEAFF. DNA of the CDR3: TGTGCCAGCAGTTTAGGCGGCAGTCGGAACACTGAAGCTTTCTTT.

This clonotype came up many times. CDR3 nucleotides: TGTGCCAGCAGCTTAGGAGGACAGGTCAACGCGTATCAGCCCCAGCATTTT. Its protein is CASSLGGQVNAYQPQHF. V is TRBV7-8 and J is TRBJ1-5, with TRBD1 identical over 7 bases. V lost 1 base to trimming and J lost 5 bases; unmatched junction nucleotides: 11. Germline-derived CDR1 and CDR2 are SGHVS and FQNEAQ. This CDR3 region has 17 residues.

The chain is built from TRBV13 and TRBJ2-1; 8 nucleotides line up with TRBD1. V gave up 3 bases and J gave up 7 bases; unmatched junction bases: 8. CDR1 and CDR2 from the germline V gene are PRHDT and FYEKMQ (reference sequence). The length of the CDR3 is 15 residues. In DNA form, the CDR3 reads TGTGCCAGCAGCTTGGACAGGGACTCAGTAAATGAGCAGTTCTTC. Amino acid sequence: CASSLDRDSVNEQFF.

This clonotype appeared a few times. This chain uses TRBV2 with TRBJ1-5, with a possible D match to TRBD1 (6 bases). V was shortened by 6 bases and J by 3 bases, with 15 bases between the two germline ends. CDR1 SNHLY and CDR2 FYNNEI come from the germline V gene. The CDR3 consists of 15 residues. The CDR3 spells CASSPSRGDNQPQHF. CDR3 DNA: TGTGCCAGCAGCCCTTCCAGGGGTGACAATCAGCCCCAGCATTTT.

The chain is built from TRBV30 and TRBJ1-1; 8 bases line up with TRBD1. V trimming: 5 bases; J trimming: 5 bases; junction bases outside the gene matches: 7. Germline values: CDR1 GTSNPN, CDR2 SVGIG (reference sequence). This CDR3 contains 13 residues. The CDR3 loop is CAWSVTGGTEAFF. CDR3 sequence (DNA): TGTGCCTGGTCCGTTACAGGGGGGACTGAAGCTTTCTTT.

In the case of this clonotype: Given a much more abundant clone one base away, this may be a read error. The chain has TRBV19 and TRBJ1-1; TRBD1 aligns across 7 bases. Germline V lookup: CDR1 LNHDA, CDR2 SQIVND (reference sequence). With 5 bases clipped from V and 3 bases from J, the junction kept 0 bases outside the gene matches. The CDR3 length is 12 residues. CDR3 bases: TGTGCCAGTAGTGACAGGGACACTGAAGCTTTCTTT. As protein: CASSDRDTEAFF.